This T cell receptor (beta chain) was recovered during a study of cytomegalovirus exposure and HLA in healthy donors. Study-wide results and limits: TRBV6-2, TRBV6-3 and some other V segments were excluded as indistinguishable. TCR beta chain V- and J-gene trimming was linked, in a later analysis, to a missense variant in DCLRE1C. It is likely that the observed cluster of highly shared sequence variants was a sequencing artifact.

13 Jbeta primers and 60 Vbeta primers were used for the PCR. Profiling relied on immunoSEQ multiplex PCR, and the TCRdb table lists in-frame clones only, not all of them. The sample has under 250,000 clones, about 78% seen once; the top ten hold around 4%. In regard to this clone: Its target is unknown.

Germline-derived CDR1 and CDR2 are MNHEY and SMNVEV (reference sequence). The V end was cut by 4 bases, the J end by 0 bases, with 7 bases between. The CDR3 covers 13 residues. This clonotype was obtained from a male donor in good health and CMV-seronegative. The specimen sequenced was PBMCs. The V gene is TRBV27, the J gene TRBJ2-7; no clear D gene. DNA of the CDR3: TGTGCCAGCAGTTATCAGGTCTCCTACGAGCAGTACTTC. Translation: CASSYQVSYEQYF.